This record covers a single T cell receptor (beta chain). Its antigen is not identified. This sample is part of a study of T-cell memory formation after mild COVID-19. Overall study findings and caveats: The CD4+ clones that contracted clustered mainly within CM and EM, and the CD8+ clones concentrated in EMRA.

TCRdb re-called the 5' RACE reads with MiXCR, one entry per CDR3 protein. The sample lists a few hundred thousand distinct CDR3 sequences; roughly 16% were seen once. The CDR3 contains 13 residues. Trimming pared 4 bases from V and 0 bases from J, leaving 7 bases between. Germline V gene sequence: CDR1 DFQATT, CDR2 SNEGSKA (reference sequence). The chain recombines TRBV20-1 with TRBJ1-3; D remains ambiguous. The TCR sequence derives from a man aged 18 to 30 who had mild COVID-19 (a few samples of this study predate the infection). Cell type and time point are not known. Sequencing was done on a sample of PBMCs or a T cell subset sorted from them (not recorded which). The CDR3 DNA follows: TGCAGTGCTACCCCCGGCTCTGGAAACACCATATATTTT. Residues: CSATPGSGNTIYF.